Sequencing of this T cell receptor beta chain was carried out in a study of shared clonotypes between healthy human individuals. Naive CD8 cells were CD45RO-negative, positively selected for CCR7, excluding terminally differentiated effector memory CD45RA+ cells. The assay ran at deep level. Produced via immunoSEQ multiplex PCR; TCRdb's table is partial and in-frame only. This sample has about 680,000 clones, with around 90% found just once. The receptor was derived from a man younger than 45 in good health. Sequencing was done on a sample of naive CD8+ T cells sorted from blood.

Here the CDR3 reads CASSQDALILGGTGELFF. CDR3 DNA sequence: TGTGCCAGCAGCCAAGATGCCCTTATCTTAGGTGGGACCGGGGAGCTGTTTTTT. This chain joins TRBV4-2 and TRBJ2-2; D remains ambiguous. The CDR3 sequence is 18 residues long. Germline CDR1 reads LGHNA; CDR2 reads YNFKEQ. V lost 0 bases and J lost 5, with 19 bases in between.